Presented here are 15 T cell receptor beta chains from one specimen sequenced in a study of T cell repertoires in cytomegalovirus infection. For these receptors, no antigen is known. TCRdb itself ran the reads through MiXCR, one entry per CDR3 protein. Of approximately 590,000 distinct CDR3 sequences listed, almost 40% are singletons. The sequenced sample was cultured PBMCs, obtained from culture after CMV antigen stimulation. Receptors originate from a human donor in good health (CMV status not recorded). Some clones in this sample may be carry-over from other donors' samples.

This clonotype was seen a handful of times. This sequence joins TRBV7-9 and TRBJ2-3, with D perhaps matching TRBD1 (6 bases). Germline CDR1 SEHNR, CDR2 FQNEAQ (reference sequence). Trimming stripped 2 bases from V and 2 bases from J, with 8 bases between. The CDR3 is made up of 14 amino acids. CDR3 sequence: CASSLTGNTDTQYF. CDR3 sequence (DNA): TGTGCCAGCAGCTTAACAGGGAACACAGATACGCAGTATTTT.

As DNA, the CDR3 is TGTGCCAGCAGTTATAGCAGTAGCACAGATACGCAGTATTTT. It codes for CASSYSSSTDTQYF. V is TRBV6-6 and J is TRBJ2-3, with no clear D. In germline, CDR1 is MNHNY, CDR2 SVGAGI (reference sequence). Deletions cut 3 bases from V and 0 bases from J, with 7 bases between. The CDR3 is 14 amino acids.

This clonotype was seen a handful of times. The chain is built from TRBV18 and TRBJ1-1; D may be TRBD1 (5 bases). CDR3 size: 16 residues. Trimming stripped 2 bases from V and 0 bases from J, with 13 bases between. Germline V lookup: CDR1 KGHSH, CDR2 LQKENI. The CDR3 coding sequence is TGTGCCAGCTCACCAGGGGCAGGGAATCTGAACACTGAAGCTTTCTTT. It encodes CASSPGAGNLNTEAFF.

The chain couples TRBV11-2 to TRBJ2-5; TRBD2 agrees at 8 bases. The CDR3 has 16 amino acids. Looked up from germline, CDR1 is SGHAT and CDR2 is FQNNGV. V trimming: 5 bases; J trimming: 5 bases; junction bases outside the gene matches: 13. The CDR3 spells CASSVLPGLGSETQYF. CDR3 DNA: TGTGCCAGCAGCGTATTACCGGGACTAGGTTCCGAGACCCAGTACTTC.

This chain joins TRBV7-9 and TRBJ2-3; D is ambiguous. This CDR3 comprises 15 residues. Germline V gene data show CDR1 as SEHNR and CDR2 as FQNEAQ (reference sequence). Trimming took off 0 bases at V and 6 bases at J, with 13 bases between the two ends. CDR3 coding DNA: TGTGCCAGCAGCTTAGCGTTTGGCCCCGGGGATACGCAGTATTTT. The encoded protein is CASSLAFGPGDTQYF.

This chain uses TRBV7-8 with TRBJ2-1, with D perhaps TRBD2 (5 bases). The CDR3 covers 16 residues. Germline V gene data show CDR1 as SGHVS and CDR2 as FQNEAQ. Trimming took off 2 bases at V and 0 bases at J, with 11 bases between the two ends. CDR3 in DNA: TGTGCCAGCAGCTTATTTCGGGGAAGCTCCTACAATGAGCAGTTCTTC. Amino acid sequence: CASSLFRGSSYNEQFF.

The rearrangement uses TRBV12-3 or TRBV12-4 and TRBJ1-5; D possibly corresponds to TRBD1 (5 bases). Trimming removed 7 bases from V and 1 base from J, with 14 bases in between. This CDR3 comprises 15 residues. CDR3 nucleotides: TGTGCCAGCACTGTTGCGGGGGGAAGCAATCAGCCCCAGCATTTT. This sequence encodes CASTVAGGSNQPQHF.

This clonotype was found a few times. The chain combines TRBV19 with TRBJ2-7; 8 bases line up with TRBD1. The length of the CDR3 is 16 residues. From germline, CDR1 is LNHDA and CDR2 SQIVND (reference sequence). Trimming took 5 bases from V and 7 from J; bases not matched to a gene: 16. CDR3: CASSPRPGQATGEQYF. The CDR3 DNA reads as TGTGCCAGTAGTCCGCGACCGGGACAGGCGACGGGGGAGCAGTACTTC.

A remark on this clonotype: An end of the junction differs from the germline gene, which may be a read error. The chain joins TRBV20-1 to TRBJ2-2, with a tentative D call TRBD1 (7 bases). The germline V gene has CDR1 DFQATT and CDR2 SNEGSKA (reference sequence). This CDR3 contains 12 residues. CDR3: CSAQGPGGELLF. For the CDR3, the DNA is TGCAGTGCACAGGGGCCCGGCGGGGAGCTGTTATTT.

V is TRBV12-3 or TRBV12-4 and J is TRBJ2-2; TRBD2 agrees at 7 bases. Germline trimming cut 3 bases from V and 6 bases from J; bases unmatched to any gene: 7. The CDR3 extends over 15 amino acids. The CDR3 nucleotides read TGTGCCAGCAGTTTTCGGGGGAGGGCCCCCGGGGAGCTGTTTTTT. Residues: CASSFRGRAPGELFF.

This clonotype was recorded at least ten times. V usage is TRBV7-2 and J usage is TRBJ2-1; D is undetermined. Trimming took 7 bases from V and 7 from J, leaving 8 bases between them. This CDR3 has 11 residues. Germline loops: CDR1 SGHTA, CDR2 FQGNSA. The CDR3 nucleotides are TGTGCCAGCAACGTCAGGAATGAGCAGTTCTTC. Its protein is CASNVRNEQFF.

This clonotype has only one observation. The chain couples TRBV7-9 to TRBJ1-6; D remains ambiguous. The germline V gene encodes CDR1 SEHNR and CDR2 FQNEAQ (reference sequence). There are 14 residues in the CDR3. The V and J ends lost 5 bases and 5 bases respectively, with 10 bases between them. DNA for the CDR3: TGTGCCAGCAGCCCGGGTGGGAATAATTCACCCCTCCACTTT. Translating it yields CASSPGGNNSPLHF.

The CDR3 nucleotides are TGTGCCAGCAGCCGACAGGAGAAAGATACGCAGTATTTT. It specifies CASSRQEKDTQYF. V and J are TRBV7-2 and TRBJ2-3, with D perhaps matching TRBD1 (6 bases). Deletions cut 5 bases from V and 5 bases from J, with 11 bases between. Germline values: CDR1 SGHTA, CDR2 FQGNSA. This CDR3 has 13 residues.

This clonotype has only a few counts. V is TRBV7-2 and J is TRBJ2-1; D perhaps matches TRBD2 (5 bases). CDR3 length equals 14 residues. V was shortened by 4 bases and J by 9 bases, with 16 bases between the two germline ends. Germline V CDR1 and CDR2: SGHTA, FQGNSA. CDR3 region: CASSSRPGFGEQFF. In DNA, the CDR3 is TGTGCCAGCAGCTCTCGCCCGGGGTTTGGTGAGCAGTTCTTC.

The table lists this clonotype with a few counts. The chain employs TRBV7-6 and TRBJ2-1; D gene uncertain. CDR1 is SGHVS, CDR2 FNYEAQ, per germline. The CDR3 has 14 amino acids. Deletions cut 5 bases from V and 0 bases from J, with 8 bases between. The CDR3 DNA reads TGTGCCAGCAGCCCCCGGAACTCCTACAATGAGCAGTTCTTC. This gives the protein CASSPRNSYNEQFF.